This T cell receptor (beta chain) was documented in a study of stem cell transplantation in POMP-related autoinflammatory disease. Study details: CD8+ T cells were low and CD4+ cells naive-skewed before transplant.

As regards this clone: Its target is unknown.

Overall study results and limits: PRAID patients trended toward lower TRB diversity and higher clonality in all analyzed T-cell subsets.

The V gene lost 5 bases and the J gene lost 5 bases, with 7 bases spanning the gap. Germline V lookup: CDR1 SEHNR, CDR2 FQNEAQ (reference sequence). The CDR3 sequence is 12 residues long. TCRdb keeps only in-frame clones here, not all; method: immunoSEQ multiplex PCR. The sample carries more than 20,000 clones, around four fifths recorded once. The chain joins TRBV7-9 to TRBJ2-1; no clear D. The receptor was derived from a human donor with POMP-related autoinflammation and immune dysregulation (PRAID). The sample was CD4+ T cells from PBMCs, taken before stem cell transplantation. The CDR3 protein is CASSAANNEQFF. The CDR3 DNA reads as TGTGCCAGCAGCGCCGCGAACAATGAGCAGTTCTTC.